This is a list of T cell receptor beta chains from one sample in a study of shared clonotypes between healthy human individuals. The repertoire was sequenced with immunoSEQ multiplex PCR; TCRdb's copy has only in-frame clones and lacks some. The sample consists of 2 million to 2.5 million clones, approximately 94% of them appearing once. Sequences were obtained from naive CD4+ T cells sorted from blood. The receptors shown here come from a man between 18 and 35 years old in good health. CDR3s include the opening cysteine and the closing phenylalanine or tryptophan. The D gene is left open where the match is weak. Some rows mark clone size as missing; the rest say once, few, many or name a class of expanded clone.

abundance	v_gene	j_gene	d_gene	CDR3nt	CDR3aa
NA	TRBV4-3	TRBJ1-2	NA	TGCGCCAGCAGCCAAGAAAGGAGCTTTGGGGGTGCCTATGGCTACACCTTC	CASSQERSFGGAYGYTF
NA	TRBV9	TRBJ2-1	TRBD1	TGTGCCAGCAGCGTCTCGGACAGGACCTACAATGAGCAGTTCTTC	CASSVSDRTYNEQFF
NA	TRBV6-5	TRBJ2-3	TRBD1	TGTGCCAGCAGTTACACCGGGACAGGGGAAGATACGCAGTATTTT	CASSYTGTGEDTQYF
NA	TRBV7-8	TRBJ2-1	TRBD2	TGTGCCAGCAGCCTACTAGCGGGGGTTTACGGTGAGCAGTTCTTC	CASSLLAGVYGEQFF
NA	TRBV10-3	TRBJ1-1	NA	TGTGCCACCCAAGGACAGATGAACACTGAAGCTTTCTTT	CATQGQMNTEAFF
NA	TRBV19	TRBJ2-1	NA	TGTGCCAGTAGTGGCCGAGCCTACCTCCACAATGAGCAGTTCTTC	CASSGRAYLHNEQFF
NA	TRBV10-2	TRBJ2-3	NA	TGCGCCAGCAGGGGGGGGCTGAGGTTACGAACAGATACGCAGTATTTT	CASRGGLRLRTDTQYF
NA	TRBV10-2	TRBJ1-1	NA	TGCGCCAGCAGTGAAAGAGGGTCGGCCACTGAAGCTTTCTTT	CASSERGSATEAFF
NA	TRBV28	TRBJ1-5	NA	TGTGCCAGCAGTCCCGGGTTTACGGCTTCGAGCAATCAGCCCCAGCATTTT	CASSPGFTASSNQPQHF
NA	TRBV2	TRBJ2-7	NA	TGTGCCAGCACCCATCCCATGAAGGGATTTACCTACGAGCAGTACTTC	CASTHPMKGFTYEQYF
NA	TRBV7-9	TRBJ1-2	NA	TGTGCCAGCAGCTCTTACCCCGGACCCAGCTATGGCTACACCTTC	CASSSYPGPSYGYTF
once	TRBV7-7	TRBJ2-5	NA	TGTGCTAGCAGCCCCACGGGGACGGGACAAGAGACCCAGTACTTC	CASSPTGTGQETQYF
NA	TRBV30	TRBJ2-7	NA	TGTGCCTGGAGGAGTGGGATATACTACGAGCAGTACTTC	CAWRSGIYYEQYF
NA	TRBV29-1	TRBJ2-7	NA	TGCAGCGTTGAAGATCAGGGGACTAACTCCTACGAGCAGTACTTC	CSVEDQGTNSYEQYF
NA	TRBV11-2	TRBJ1-2	NA	TGTGCCAGCAGCTTAGATAGGGCACGGTCGACCTATGGCTACACCTTC	CASSLDRARSTYGYTF